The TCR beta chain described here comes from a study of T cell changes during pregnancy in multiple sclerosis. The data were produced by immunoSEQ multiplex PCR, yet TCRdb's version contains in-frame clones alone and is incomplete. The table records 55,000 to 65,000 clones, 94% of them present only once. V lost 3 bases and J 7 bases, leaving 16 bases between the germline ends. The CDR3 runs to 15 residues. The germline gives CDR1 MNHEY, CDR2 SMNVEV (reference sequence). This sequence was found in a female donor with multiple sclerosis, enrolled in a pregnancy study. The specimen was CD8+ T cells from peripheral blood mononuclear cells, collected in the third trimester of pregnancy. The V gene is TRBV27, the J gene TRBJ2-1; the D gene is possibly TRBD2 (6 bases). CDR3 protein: CASSFNPWGENEQFF. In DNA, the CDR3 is TGTGCCAGCAGTTTCAATCCCTGGGGGGAGAATGAGCAGTTCTTC.